The text below deals with one T cell receptor (beta chain). Generated by immunoSEQ multiplex PCR, the TCRdb table keeps only in-frame clones and is missing some. The table shows about 68,000 clones, with about 89% occurring only once. The sample originates from a study of OX40 agonist ivuxolimab in advanced cancers. Study-wide context: Patients took ivuxolimab, an agonistic anti-OX40 (CD134) antibody. Three dose-escalation patients had partial responses: one with hepatocellular carcinoma and two with cutaneous melanoma.

This TCR was recovered from an adult with an advanced solid tumor such as melanoma, head and neck, liver or kidney cancer. The sample was CD4+ or CD8+ T cells sorted from blood, taken in a trial of the OX40 agonist ivuxolimab.

The CDR3 DNA sequence: TGTGCCAGCAGTCCTCCGGGGACTAGCGGAGTCGAGCAGTTCTTC. This sequence encodes CASSPPGTSGVEQFF. The chain joins TRBV6-6 to TRBJ2-1, with 11 bases aligning to TRBD2. Germline CDR1 MNHNY, CDR2 SVGAGI (reference sequence). J was trimmed by 10 bases and V by 5 bases; bases with no gene match: 10. The CDR3 loop spans 15 amino acids.